The subject of this entry is one TCR beta chain. This specimen belongs to a study of blood T cell repertoires in COVID-19. Study overall: Researchers got acute and convalescent COVID-19 samples from the United States, Italy and Spain.

Germline-derived CDR1 and CDR2 are SGHRS and YFSETQ. This CDR3 contains 16 residues. The trim removed 4 bases at V and 6 bases at J, leaving 10 bases unmatched. Clones were read by immunoSEQ multiplex PCR, and TCRdb kept only the in-frame ones, dropping some. Of around 250,000 clones in the sample, roughly nine tenths were seen once. The source is a man aged 55 to 70 with acute or convalescent COVID-19. Sequencing was carried out using peripheral blood. The genes are TRBV5-1 and TRBJ1-6; TRBD1 matches at 7 bases. The CDR3 reads CASSLLLGDSNSPLHF. In DNA, the CDR3 is TGCGCCAGCAGCCTACTGTTGGGGGACAGTAATTCACCCCTCCACTTT.